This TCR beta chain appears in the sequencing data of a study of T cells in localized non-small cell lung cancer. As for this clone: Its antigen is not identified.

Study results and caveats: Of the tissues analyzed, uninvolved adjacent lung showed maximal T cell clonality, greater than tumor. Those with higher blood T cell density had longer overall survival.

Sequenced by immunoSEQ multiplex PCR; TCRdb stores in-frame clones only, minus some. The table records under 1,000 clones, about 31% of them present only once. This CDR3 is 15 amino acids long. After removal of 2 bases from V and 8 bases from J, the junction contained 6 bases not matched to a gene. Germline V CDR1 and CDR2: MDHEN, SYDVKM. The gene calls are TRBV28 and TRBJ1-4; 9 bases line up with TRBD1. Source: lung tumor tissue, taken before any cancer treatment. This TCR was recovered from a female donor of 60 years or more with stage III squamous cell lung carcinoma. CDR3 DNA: TGTGCCAGCAGTTTAACAGGGGGCGCCAAAGAAAAACTGTTTTTT. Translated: CASSLTGGAKEKLFF.